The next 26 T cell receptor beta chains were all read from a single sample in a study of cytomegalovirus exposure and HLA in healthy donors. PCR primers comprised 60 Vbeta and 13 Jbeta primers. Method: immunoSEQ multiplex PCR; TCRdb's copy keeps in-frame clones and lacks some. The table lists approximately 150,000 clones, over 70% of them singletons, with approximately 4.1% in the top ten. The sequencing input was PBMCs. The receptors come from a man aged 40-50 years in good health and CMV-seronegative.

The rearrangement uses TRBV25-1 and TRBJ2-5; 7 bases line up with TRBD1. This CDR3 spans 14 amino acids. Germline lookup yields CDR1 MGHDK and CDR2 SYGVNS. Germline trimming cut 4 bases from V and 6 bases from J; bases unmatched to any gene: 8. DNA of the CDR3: TGTGCCAGCAGTGGGGACAGATCCCGCAAGACCCAGTACTTC. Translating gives CASSGDRSRKTQYF.

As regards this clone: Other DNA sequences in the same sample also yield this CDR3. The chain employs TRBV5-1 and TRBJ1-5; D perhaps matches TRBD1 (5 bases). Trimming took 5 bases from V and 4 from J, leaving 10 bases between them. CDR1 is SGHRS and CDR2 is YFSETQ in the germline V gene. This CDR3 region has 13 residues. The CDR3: CASSRDSNQPQHF. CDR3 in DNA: TGCGCCAGCAGTCGTGACAGTAATCAGCCCCAGCATTTT.

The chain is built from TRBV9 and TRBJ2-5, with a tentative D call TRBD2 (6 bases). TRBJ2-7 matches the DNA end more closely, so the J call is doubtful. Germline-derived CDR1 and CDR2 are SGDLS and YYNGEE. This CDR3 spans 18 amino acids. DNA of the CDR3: TGTGCCAGCAGCGTCCGAAGTCTAAGGCGGGGTTTCTCCTACGAGCAGTACTTC. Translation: CASSVRSLRRGFSYEQYF.

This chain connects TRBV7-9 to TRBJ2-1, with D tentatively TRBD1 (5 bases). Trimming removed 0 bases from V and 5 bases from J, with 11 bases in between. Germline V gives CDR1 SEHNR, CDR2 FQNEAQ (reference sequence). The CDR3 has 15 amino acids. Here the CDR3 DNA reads TGTGCCAGCAGCTTAGCGTCCAGGGCGGACAATGAGCAGTTCTTC. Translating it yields CASSLASRADNEQFF.

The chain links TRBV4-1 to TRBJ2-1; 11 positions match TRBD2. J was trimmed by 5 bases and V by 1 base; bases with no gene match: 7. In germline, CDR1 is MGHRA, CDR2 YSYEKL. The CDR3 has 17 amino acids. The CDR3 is CASSQGASGGFNNEQFF. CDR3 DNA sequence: TGCGCCAGCAGCCAAGGGGCTAGCGGGGGGTTCAACAATGAGCAGTTCTTC.

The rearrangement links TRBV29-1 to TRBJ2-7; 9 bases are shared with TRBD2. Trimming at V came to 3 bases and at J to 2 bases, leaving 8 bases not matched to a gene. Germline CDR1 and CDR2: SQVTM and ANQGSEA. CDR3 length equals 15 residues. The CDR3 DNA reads TGCAGCGTTGAGTCGCGCGGGGGGGCAGCCTACGAGCAGTACTTC. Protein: CSVESRGGAAYEQYF.

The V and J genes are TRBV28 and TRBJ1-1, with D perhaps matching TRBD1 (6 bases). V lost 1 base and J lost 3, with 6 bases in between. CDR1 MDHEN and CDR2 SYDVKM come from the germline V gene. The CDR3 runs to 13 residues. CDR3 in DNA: TGTGCCAGCAGTTTATACAGGGACACTGAAGCTTTCTTT. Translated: CASSLYRDTEAFF.

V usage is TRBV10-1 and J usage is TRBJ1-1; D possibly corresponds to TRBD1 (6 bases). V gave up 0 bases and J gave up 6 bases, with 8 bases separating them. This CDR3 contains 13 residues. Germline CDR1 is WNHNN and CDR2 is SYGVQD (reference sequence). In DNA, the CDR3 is TGCGCCAGCAGTGAGTCCCCAGGGGCTGAAGCTTTCTTT. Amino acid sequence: CASSESPGAEAFF.

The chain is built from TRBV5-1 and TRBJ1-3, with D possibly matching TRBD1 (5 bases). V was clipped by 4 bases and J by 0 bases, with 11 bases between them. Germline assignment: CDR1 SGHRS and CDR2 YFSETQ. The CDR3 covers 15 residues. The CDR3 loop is CASSDRGSSGNTIYF. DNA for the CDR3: TGCGCCAGCAGCGACCGGGGGTCCTCTGGAAACACCATATATTTT. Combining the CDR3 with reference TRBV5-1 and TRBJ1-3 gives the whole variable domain KAGVTQTPRYLIKTRGQQVTLSCSPISGHRSVSWYQQTPGQGLQFLFEYFSETQRNKGNFPGRFSGRQFSNSRSEMNVSTLELGDSALYLCASSDRGSSGNTIYFGEGSWLTVV.

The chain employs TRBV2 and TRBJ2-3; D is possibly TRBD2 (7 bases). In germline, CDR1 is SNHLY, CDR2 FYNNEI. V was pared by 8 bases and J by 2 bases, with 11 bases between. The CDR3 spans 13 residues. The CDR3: CASRRGLTDTQYF. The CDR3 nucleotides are TGTGCCAGCCGGCGGGGGCTCACAGATACGCAGTATTTT.

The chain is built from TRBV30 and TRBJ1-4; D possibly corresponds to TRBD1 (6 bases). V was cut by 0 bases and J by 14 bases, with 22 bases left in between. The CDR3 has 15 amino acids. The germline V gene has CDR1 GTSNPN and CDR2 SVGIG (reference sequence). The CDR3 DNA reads TGTGCCTGGAGTGTAAGGGACACAATGATGAAAAGGCTGTTTTTT. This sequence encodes CAWSVRDTMMKRLFF.

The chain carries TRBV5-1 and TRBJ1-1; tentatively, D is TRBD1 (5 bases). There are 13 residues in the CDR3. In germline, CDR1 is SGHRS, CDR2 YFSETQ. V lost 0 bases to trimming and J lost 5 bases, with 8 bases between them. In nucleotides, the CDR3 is TGCGCCAGCAGCTTGGGGGGGGAGACTGAAGCTTTCTTT. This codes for CASSLGGETEAFF.

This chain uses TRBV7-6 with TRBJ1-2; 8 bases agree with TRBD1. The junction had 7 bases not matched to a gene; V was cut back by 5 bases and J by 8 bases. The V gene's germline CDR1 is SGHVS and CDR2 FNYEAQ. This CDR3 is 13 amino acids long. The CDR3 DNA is TGTGCCAGCAGCCTCCAGGGGGCAGTAGGCTACACCTTC. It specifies CASSLQGAVGYTF.

The CDR3 region has the DNA TGCAGCGGAGCTGGGACAACTCAAGAGACCCAGTACTTC. Its protein is CSGAGTTQETQYF. The J gene is TRBJ2-5, the V gene TRBV29-1, with a possible D match to TRBD1 (6 bases). Germline V gene sequence: CDR1 SQVTM, CDR2 ANQGSEA. V was trimmed by 7 bases and J by 2 bases, leaving 14 bases between them. CDR3 length equals 13 residues.

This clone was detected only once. The CDR3 protein is CASSSSSGDTDTQYF. CDR3 DNA sequence: TGTGCCAGCTCATCCTCTAGCGGGGACACAGATACGCAGTATTTT. The chain employs TRBV18 and TRBJ2-3; 9 nucleotides align to TRBD2. The CDR3 is made up of 15 amino acids. The germline gives CDR1 KGHSH, CDR2 LQKENI. Germline trimming cut 5 bases from V and 2 bases from J; bases unmatched to any gene: 5.

CDR3: CASSLGSGTGGGYTF. The CDR3 coding sequence is TGTGCCAGCAGCTTAGGATCCGGGACAGGGGGAGGCTACACCTTC. This chain joins TRBV7-2 and TRBJ1-2, with 11 bases lining up with TRBD1. The germline gives CDR1 SGHTA, CDR2 FQGNSA. CDR3 length: 15 residues. V lost 1 base and J lost 8; bases outside the gene matches: 6.

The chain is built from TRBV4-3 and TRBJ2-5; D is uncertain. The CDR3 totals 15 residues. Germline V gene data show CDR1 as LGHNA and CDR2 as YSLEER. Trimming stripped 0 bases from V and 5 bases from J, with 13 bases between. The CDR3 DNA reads TGCGCCAGCAGCCAAGATAGGAACGGCAGGGAGACCCAGTACTTC. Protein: CASSQDRNGRETQYF.

CDR3 nucleotide sequence: TGTGCCAGCAGCTCGGCGCGGTTCGTCTACGAGCAGTACTTC. Protein product: CASSSARFVYEQYF. The genes are TRBV5-6 and TRBJ2-7; D ambiguous. There are 14 residues in the CDR3. Germline V gene sequence: CDR1 SGHDT, CDR2 YYEEEE. Trimming removed 3 bases from V and 3 bases from J, with 13 bases in between.

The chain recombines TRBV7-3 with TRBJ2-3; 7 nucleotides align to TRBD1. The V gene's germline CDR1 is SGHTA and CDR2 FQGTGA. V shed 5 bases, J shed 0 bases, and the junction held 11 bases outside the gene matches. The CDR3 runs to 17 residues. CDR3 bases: TGTGCCAGCAGCCGGGGCACCGGGACAGCCAGCACAGATACGCAGTATTTT. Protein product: CASSRGTGTASTDTQYF.

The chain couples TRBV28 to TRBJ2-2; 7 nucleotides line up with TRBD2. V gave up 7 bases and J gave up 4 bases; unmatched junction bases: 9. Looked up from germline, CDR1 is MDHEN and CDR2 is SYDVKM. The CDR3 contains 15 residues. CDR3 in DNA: TGTGCCAGCACCCCAGGGTCTAGCGGCACCGGGGAGCTGTTTTTT. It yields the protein CASTPGSSGTGELFF. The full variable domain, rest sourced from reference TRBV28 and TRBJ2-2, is DVKVTQSSRYLVKRTGEKVFLECVQDMDHENMFWYRQDPGLGLRLIYFSYDVKMKEKGDIPEGYSVSREKKERFSLILESASTNQTSMYLCASTPGSSGTGELFFGEGSRLTVL.

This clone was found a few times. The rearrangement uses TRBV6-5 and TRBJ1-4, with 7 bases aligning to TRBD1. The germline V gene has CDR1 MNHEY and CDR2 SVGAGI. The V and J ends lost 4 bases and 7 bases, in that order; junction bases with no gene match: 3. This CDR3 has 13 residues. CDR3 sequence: CASSWGQREKLFF. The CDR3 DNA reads TGTGCCAGCAGTTGGGGACAGCGTGAAAAACTGTTTTTT.

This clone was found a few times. The CDR3 sequence is CASSWTGRDNQPQHF. In DNA form, the CDR3 reads TGTGCCAGCAGTTGGACAGGCCGTGATAATCAGCCCCAGCATTTT. The gene calls are TRBV6-6 and TRBJ1-5; TRBD1 aligns across 7 bases. Germline V gene sequence: CDR1 MNHNY, CDR2 SVGAGI (reference sequence). The CDR3 length is 15 residues. Trimming removed 4 bases from V and 4 bases from J; junction bases left unmatched: 7.

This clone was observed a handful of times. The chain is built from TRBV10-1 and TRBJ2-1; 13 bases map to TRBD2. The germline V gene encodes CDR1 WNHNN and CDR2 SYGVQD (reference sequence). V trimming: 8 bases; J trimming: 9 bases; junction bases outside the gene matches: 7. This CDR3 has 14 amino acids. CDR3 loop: CASGGTSGVGEQFF. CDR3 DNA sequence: TGCGCCAGCGGGGGGACTAGCGGGGTTGGTGAGCAGTTCTTC.

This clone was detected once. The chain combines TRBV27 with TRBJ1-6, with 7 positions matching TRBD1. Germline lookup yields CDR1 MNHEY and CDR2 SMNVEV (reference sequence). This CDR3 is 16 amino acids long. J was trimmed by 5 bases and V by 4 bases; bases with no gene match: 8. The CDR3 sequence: CASSSRTGVNNSPLHF. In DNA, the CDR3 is TGTGCCAGCAGTTCCAGAACAGGGGTAAATAATTCACCCCTCCACTTT.

CDR3 sequence reads: CASDGGELFF. The CDR3 region has the DNA TGTGCCAGTGACGGGGGGGAGCTGTTTTTT. This chain links TRBV19 with TRBJ2-2; D remains unclear. The CDR3 extends over 10 amino acids. The germline V gene encodes CDR1 LNHDA and CDR2 SQIVND (reference sequence). Trimming removed 8 bases at V and 8 bases at J, with 6 bases between.

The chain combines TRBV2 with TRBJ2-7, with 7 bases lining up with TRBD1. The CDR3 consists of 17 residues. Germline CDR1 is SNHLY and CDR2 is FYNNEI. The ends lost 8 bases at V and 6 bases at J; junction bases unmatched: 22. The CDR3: CASASFNTGAFPFEQYF. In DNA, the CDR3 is TGTGCCAGCGCAAGTTTTAATACAGGGGCTTTCCCCTTCGAGCAGTACTTC. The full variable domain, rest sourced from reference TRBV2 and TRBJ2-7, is EPEVTQTPSHQVTQMGQEVILRCVPISNHLYFYWYRQILGQKVEFLVSFYNNEISEKSEIFDDQFSVERPDGSNFTLKIRSTKLEDSAMYFCASASFNTGAFPFEQYFGPGTRLTVT.